These 29 T cell receptor beta chains share one sample of origin, sequenced in a study of control samples from healthy donors and cancer patients. Data came from immunoSEQ multiplex PCR; TCRdb stores just in-frame clones and leaves some out. The data contain about 110,000 clones, about nine tenths of them singletons. Sequences were obtained from blood. These receptors originate from a human donor in good health. The donor label of this sample is uncertain.

This clone came up a few times. This chain links TRBV6-5 with TRBJ2-3; D perhaps matches TRBD2 (8 bases). Trimming removed 6 bases at V and 5 bases at J, with 18 bases between. The CDR3 extends over 15 amino acids. CDR1 MNHEY and CDR2 SVGAGI come from the germline V gene. CDR3 amino acids: CASRRRGGTVDTQYF. CDR3 in DNA: TGTGCCAGCAGGCGACGGGGGGGGACAGTAGATACGCAGTATTTT.

The chain recombines TRBV7-8 with TRBJ2-7, with a tentative D call TRBD1 (5 bases). CDR1 is SGHVS, CDR2 FQNEAQ, per germline. Trimming removed 4 bases at V and 1 base at J, with 17 bases between. There are 16 residues in the CDR3. The CDR3 region is CASSSSGWGGSYEQYF. CDR3 sequence (DNA): TGTGCCAGCAGCTCAAGTGGATGGGGCGGTTCCTACGAGCAGTACTTC. The entire variable domain, with the rest obtained from reference TRBV7-8 and TRBJ2-7, is as follows: GAGVSQSPRYKVAKRGQDVALRCDPISGHVSLFWYQQALGQGPEFLTYFQNEAQLDKSGLPSDRFFAERPEGSVSTLKIQRTQQEDSAVYLCASSSSGWGGSYEQYFGPGTRLTVT.

This clone appeared a single time. The chain combines TRBV6-6 with TRBJ1-4; D perhaps matches TRBD1 (6 bases). Trimming pared 6 bases from V and 0 bases from J, leaving 20 bases between. CDR3 length equals 18 residues. Germline V CDR1 and CDR2: MNHNY, SVGAGI (reference sequence). CDR3 amino acids: CASRRQATLRATNEKLFF. CDR3 coding DNA: TGTGCCAGCAGACGACAGGCAACTCTACGGGCAACTAATGAAAAACTGTTTTTT.

CDR3 region: CASNRGEINTDTQYF. DNA of the CDR3: TGTGCCAGCAACCGAGGAGAAATAAACACAGATACGCAGTATTTT. The chain has TRBV5-4 and TRBJ2-3; D gene unclear. Germline lookup yields CDR1 SGHNT and CDR2 YYREEE (reference sequence). This CDR3 has 15 amino acids. V lost 6 bases to trimming and J lost 2 bases, with 16 bases between them.

This chain joins TRBV10-3 and TRBJ2-2; 7 nucleotides match TRBD1. With 7 bases clipped from V and 3 bases from J, the junction kept 5 bases outside the gene matches. Germline V CDR1 and CDR2: ENHRY, SYGVKD. The CDR3 runs to 14 residues. The CDR3: CAIKTGPDTGELFF. CDR3 bases: TGTGCCATCAAGACAGGGCCTGACACCGGGGAGCTGTTTTTT.

The rearrangement links TRBV11-3 to TRBJ2-1; TRBD1 or TRBD2 may be the D gene (5 bases each). Germline V lookup: CDR1 SGHNT, CDR2 YENEEA. The ends were cut back, 3 bases at V and 13 bases at J, with 16 bases in the middle. CDR3 size: 13 residues. CDR3 region: CASSFNRDASQFF. The CDR3, as DNA: TGTGCCAGCAGCTTTAACCGGGACGCTAGCCAGTTCTTC.

The CDR3 spells CASSRRRGSGNTIYF. CDR3 sequence (DNA): TGTGCCAGCAGCCGGCGACGAGGCTCTGGAAACACCATATATTTT. The chain joins TRBV7-9 to TRBJ1-3; D remains ambiguous. Trimming took off 5 bases at V and 0 bases at J, with 11 bases between the two ends. The CDR3 runs 15 residues. CDR1 is SEHNR, CDR2 FQNEAQ, per germline (reference sequence). The full variable domain, in which reference TRBV7-9 and TRBJ1-3 provide the parts outside the CDR3, is DTGVSQNPRHKITKRGQNVTFRCDPISEHNRLYWYRQTLGQGPEFLTYFQNEAQLEKSRLLSDRFSAERPKGSFSTLEIQRTEQGDSAMYLCASSRRRGSGNTIYFGEGSWLTVV.

This chain joins TRBV24-1 and TRBJ2-1, with a tentative D call TRBD1 (6 bases). V was pared by 5 bases and J by 8 bases, with 12 bases between. The CDR3 consists of 13 residues. From germline, CDR1 is KGHDR and CDR2 SFDVKD. In DNA form, the CDR3 reads TGTGCCACCAGTGGCCAGGGGAGAGATGAGCAGTTCTTC. It yields the protein CATSGQGRDEQFF.

The genes are TRBV30 and TRBJ2-1; TRBD1 matches at 9 bases. In germline, CDR1 is GTSNPN, CDR2 SVGIG (reference sequence). The CDR3 is 16 amino acids. With 3 bases clipped from V and 2 bases from J, the junction kept 8 bases outside the gene matches. CDR3 region: CAWSLLQGATYNEQFF. Written as DNA, the CDR3 is TGTGCCTGGAGCCTCCTACAGGGGGCCACCTACAATGAGCAGTTCTTC.

Only a few counts were recorded for this clone. The chain joins TRBV19 to TRBJ2-7, with 9 bases lining up with TRBD2. This CDR3 is 15 amino acids long. J gave up 3 bases and V 4 bases, and 7 bases lay outside the gene matches. From germline, CDR1 is LNHDA and CDR2 SQIVND (reference sequence). The CDR3 bases are TGTGCCAGTAGTAAAGTGGCGGGGGGGTTCTACGAGCAGTACTTC. Protein: CASSKVAGGFYEQYF.

The chain carries TRBV5-1 and TRBJ2-7; 7 bases line up with TRBD1. V was clipped by 4 bases and J by 3 bases; unmatched bases: 10. The CDR3 extends over 15 amino acids. CDR1 and CDR2 (germline): SGHRS, YFSETQ. CDR3 sequence: CASSRGDRDNYEQYF. The DNA of the CDR3 is TGCGCCAGCAGCCGTGGGGACAGAGACAACTACGAGCAGTACTTC.

The chain combines TRBV7-8 with TRBJ1-1; unclear D gene. This CDR3 comprises 14 residues. Trimming removed 5 bases from V and 2 bases from J, with 12 bases in between. Germline CDR1 SGHVS, CDR2 FQNEAQ. CDR3 bases: TGTGCCAGCAGCCAACTGGTGGGTAACACTGAAGCTTTCTTT. Its translation is CASSQLVGNTEAFF.

The V and J genes are TRBV9 and TRBJ2-3; 9 nucleotides match TRBD2. The CDR3 extends over 15 amino acids. Germline lookup yields CDR1 SGDLS and CDR2 YYNGEE. With 8 bases clipped from V and 4 bases from J, the junction kept 11 bases outside the gene matches. CDR3 amino acids: CASGERGGAPDTQYF. The CDR3 DNA is TGTGCCAGTGGGGAACGCGGGGGGGCCCCAGATACGCAGTATTTT.

The gene calls are TRBV11-2 and TRBJ1-1; 8 bases align to TRBD1. This CDR3 has 15 residues. V shed 1 base and J 3 bases; nucleotides not matched to a gene: 4. CDR1 and CDR2 from the germline V gene are SGHAT and FQNNGV. This chain's CDR3 is CASSLGQGADTEAFF. DNA of the CDR3: TGTGCCAGCAGCTTAGGCCAGGGGGCGGACACTGAAGCTTTCTTT. Full variable domain (missing parts from reference TRBV11-2 and TRBJ1-1): EAGVAQSPRYKIIEKRQSVAFWCNPISGHATLYWYQQILGQGPKLLIQFQNNGVVDDSQLPKDRFSAERLKGVDSTLKIQPAKLEDSAVYLCASSLGQGADTEAFFGQGTRLTVV.

V usage is TRBV14 and J usage is TRBJ1-1; no clear D gene. The CDR3 has 16 residues. Per the germline V gene, CDR1 is SGHDN and CDR2 is FVKESK. The ends were cut back, 4 bases at V and 8 bases at J, with 23 bases in the middle. The CDR3 region is CASSLYREPERVEAFF. CDR3 in DNA: TGTGCCAGCAGCCTGTATCGGGAGCCCGAGAGGGTAGAAGCTTTCTTT.

The chain recombines TRBV12-3 or TRBV12-4 with TRBJ2-1; tentatively, D is TRBD1 (6 bases). The germline V and J ends were trimmed by 5 bases and 8 bases, with 10 bases remaining between them. The CDR3 is made up of 12 amino acids. In nucleotides, the CDR3 is TGTGCCAGCAGTAGTGAGGGGGATGAGCAGTTCTTC. Protein sequence: CASSSEGDEQFF.

The chain carries TRBV6-5 and TRBJ1-1; D not certain. The V and J ends lost 3 bases and 1 base respectively, with 6 bases between them. The CDR3 totals 13 residues. Germline CDR1 is MNHEY and CDR2 is SVGAGI. In nucleotides, the CDR3 is TGTGCCAGCAGTTATCTTGGGAACACTGAAGCTTTCTTT. Encoded protein: CASSYLGNTEAFF.

The chain links TRBV5-8 to TRBJ2-1; 9 nucleotides line up with TRBD2. This CDR3 region has 14 residues. Germline loops: CDR1 SGHTS, CDR2 YDEGEE. V lost 4 bases, J lost 8 bases, and 7 bases stayed unmatched. The CDR3 DNA reads as TGTGCCAGCAGCGGCGGGGGGGCCTTTTATGAGCAGTTCTTC. Its protein product is CASSGGGAFYEQFF.

This clone appeared a single time. CDR3 DNA sequence: TGCGCCAGCAGCCAATTATCGGACAGGAGCCGCACAGATACGCAGTATTTT. Protein product: CASSQLSDRSRTDTQYF. The chain links TRBV5-1 to TRBJ2-3; TRBD1 agrees at 7 bases. Germline CDR1 reads SGHRS; CDR2 reads YFSETQ. V was clipped by 4 bases and J by 1 base; unmatched bases: 12. The CDR3 is 17 residues long.

The J gene is TRBJ1-2, the V gene TRBV7-8; TRBD1 might be the D (6 bases). V lost 5 bases and J 4 bases, leaving 14 bases between the germline ends. This CDR3 comprises 14 residues. CDR1 and CDR2 from the germline V gene are SGHVS and FQNEAQ. CDR3 in DNA: TGTGCCAGCAGCCCTAGAGAAGGGGGCTATGGCTACACCTTC. This encodes CASSPREGGYGYTF.

The chain links TRBV2 to TRBJ1-2; TRBD1 matches 7 bases. The germline V gene has CDR1 SNHLY and CDR2 FYNNEI. Trimming took 6 bases from V and 5 from J; bases not matched to a gene: 12. This CDR3 region has 15 residues. CDR3 in amino acids: CASSRSRQGVYGYTF. The CDR3 nucleotides read TGTGCCAGCAGCAGGTCTCGACAGGGTGTGTATGGCTACACCTTC.

The rearrangement joins TRBV5-1 to TRBJ1-1; TRBD1 aligns across 8 bases. The CDR3 totals 15 residues. J was trimmed by 6 bases and V by 1 base; bases with no gene match: 8. Germline lookup yields CDR1 SGHRS and CDR2 YFSETQ. The CDR3 loop is CASSLQPGQASEAFF. The CDR3 DNA is TGCGCCAGCAGCTTGCAACCGGGACAGGCTTCTGAAGCTTTCTTT.

The rearrangement links TRBV27 to TRBJ2-1; 8 positions match TRBD1. Trimming removed 5 bases from V and 0 bases from J; junction bases left unmatched: 3. Per the germline V gene, CDR1 is MNHEY and CDR2 is SMNVEV (reference sequence). This CDR3 comprises 15 residues. As DNA, the CDR3 is TGTGCCAGCAGTAACGACAGGGGCTCCTACAATGAGCAGTTCTTC. It codes for CASSNDRGSYNEQFF.

The genes are TRBV19 and TRBJ1-4, with 8 nucleotides matching TRBD1. Looked up from germline, CDR1 is LNHDA and CDR2 is SQIVND (reference sequence). The V and J ends lost 4 bases and 8 bases, in that order; junction bases with no gene match: 6. The CDR3 has 14 amino acids. CDR3 loop: CASSTRQGREKLFF. DNA for the CDR3: TGTGCCAGTAGTACAAGACAGGGGCGAGAAAAACTGTTTTTT. The full variable domain, completed using reference TRBV19 and TRBJ1-4, is DGGITQSPKYLFRKEGQNVTLSCEQNLNHDAMYWYRQDPGQGLRLIYYSQIVNDFQKGDIAEGYSVSREKKESFPLTVTSAQKNPTAFYLCASSTRQGREKLFFGSGTQLSVL.

This chain connects TRBV5-6 to TRBJ2-5; D remains unclear. The CDR3 runs 13 residues. The ends were cut back, 0 bases at V and 12 bases at J, with 15 bases in the middle. The germline CDR1 and CDR2 sequences are SGHDT and YYEEEE. CDR3 DNA: TGTGCCAGCAGCTTGGGGTCTATCGGGTATGAGTACTTC. Protein product: CASSLGSIGYEYF.

The genes are TRBV10-3 and TRBJ1-2; TRBD1 agrees at 9 bases. Germline lookup yields CDR1 ENHRY and CDR2 SYGVKD. The CDR3 loop spans 14 amino acids. The trim removed 10 bases at V and 4 bases at J, leaving 10 bases unmatched. CDR3 sequence reads: CASSSGQGTYGYTF. CDR3 DNA: TGTGCCAGCTCTTCGGGACAGGGTACCTATGGCTACACCTTC.

This clone was counted ten times or more. The CDR3 coding sequence is TGTGCCAGCAGTTTCCCAGCGGGAGGCTACACCTTC. It specifies CASSFPAGGYTF. The V call is TRBV28, the J call TRBJ1-2; D unclear. The CDR3 is 12 amino acids. Looked up from germline, CDR1 is MDHEN and CDR2 is SYDVKM. Trimming removed 3 bases from V and 8 bases from J, with 10 bases in between.

The chain recombines TRBV9 with TRBJ1-2; TRBD1 is a possible D gene (6 bases). CDR1 is SGDLS, CDR2 YYNGEE, per germline. This CDR3 has 15 amino acids. V gave up 2 bases and J gave up 3 bases, with 14 bases separating them. The CDR3 sequence is CASSVTGLADYGYTF. The CDR3 DNA reads as TGTGCCAGCAGCGTTACAGGGTTGGCCGACTATGGCTACACCTTC.

V and J are TRBV11-2 and TRBJ2-1; 8 bases fit TRBD2. Germline trimming cut 0 bases from V and 3 bases from J; bases unmatched to any gene: 1. Germline V lookup: CDR1 SGHAT, CDR2 FQNNGV. CDR3 size: 15 residues. The CDR3: CASSLETSVYNEQFF. Written as DNA, the CDR3 is TGTGCCAGCAGCTTAGAGACTAGCGTCTACAATGAGCAGTTCTTC. Drawing the rest from reference TRBV11-2 and TRBJ2-1, the complete variable domain is EAGVAQSPRYKIIEKRQSVAFWCNPISGHATLYWYQQILGQGPKLLIQFQNNGVVDDSQLPKDRFSAERLKGVDSTLKIQPAKLEDSAVYLCASSLETSVYNEQFFGPGTRLTVL.